Each of the 19 T cell receptor beta chains below was sequenced from the same sample in a study of T cells in Graves' hyperthyroidism and ophthalmopathy (dated by TCRdb to the late 2010s). The library was generated by multiplex PCR. The sequencing machine was an Illumina HiSeq 2000. The TCR beta CDR3 regions were amplified from RNA transcripts. For the first round of RT-PCR on the TCR CDR3, the HTBI primer set was used together with the Qiagen OneStep RT-PCR kit. Starting from the raw public reads, TCRdb applied fastp trimming at Q25, assembled clones with MiXCR and retained in-frame beta chains. Rows with one shared CDR3 protein collapse into an entry with the most common genes and DNA. A total of 480,000 or so distinct CDR3 sequences appear in this sample, over 45% of them only once. The ten largest clones represent about two fifths of the sample. The sequenced sample was peripheral blood or thyroid tissue (not recorded which). The source of these receptors is an adult woman with Graves' disease, either hyperthyroidism or ophthalmopathy (not recorded which).

This sequence joins TRBV2 and TRBJ2-6; D is possibly TRBD2 (6 bases). Germline V gene lookup returns CDR1 SNHLY and CDR2 FYNNEI. This CDR3 contains 16 residues. The V gene lost 7 bases and the J gene lost 0 bases, with 13 bases spanning the gap. In DNA, the CDR3 is TGTGCCAGCACGGGAGACTTAAGCTCTGGGGCCAACGTCCTGACTTTC. Residues: CASTGDLSSGANVLTF.

The table lists this clonotype with a few counts. The chain has TRBV28 and TRBJ1-4, with 10 nucleotides matching TRBD1. The junction had 1 base not matched to a gene; V was cut back by 5 bases and J by 4 bases. The CDR3 spans 14 residues. Germline-derived CDR1 and CDR2 are MDHEN and SYDVKM. The CDR3 bases are TGTGCCAGCAGTAGGACAGGGGGTAATGAAAAACTGTTTTTT. Protein product: CASSRTGGNEKLFF.

The chain carries TRBV29-1 and TRBJ1-2; D is perhaps TRBD1 (5 bases). V was pared by 4 bases and J by 4 bases, with 13 bases between. Germline-derived CDR1 and CDR2 are SQVTM and ANQGSEA. This CDR3 contains 13 residues. The DNA of the CDR3 is TGCAGCGTTGCGTCGGGGCAGGCCTATGGCTACACCTTC. This encodes CSVASGQAYGYTF.

Many counts were recorded for this clonotype. The chain employs TRBV2 and TRBJ2-7; no reliable D call. Trimming stripped 7 bases from V and 2 bases from J, with 12 bases between. CDR1 is SNHLY, CDR2 FYNNEI, per germline. This CDR3 has 13 residues. CDR3 amino acids: CASIRLFTYEQYF. Written as DNA, the CDR3 is TGTGCCAGCATTCGGCTTTTCACCTACGAGCAGTACTTC.

This clonotype has more than one count but fewer than ten. The chain joins TRBV15 to TRBJ2-7, with D maybe TRBD1 (6 bases). The germline gives CDR1 LNHNV, CDR2 YYDKDF (reference sequence). Trimming pared 0 bases from V and 5 bases from J, leaving 11 bases between. CDR3 length: 14 amino acids. The CDR3 sequence: CATSRDAGEHEQYF. DNA for the CDR3: TGTGCCACCAGCAGAGATGCAGGGGAGCACGAGCAGTACTTC. The full variable domain, in which reference TRBV15 and TRBJ2-7 provide the parts outside the CDR3, is DAMVIQNPRYQVTQFGKPVTLSCSQTLNHNVMYWYQQKSSQAPKLLFHYYDKDFNNEADTPDNFQSRRPNTSFCFLDIRSPGLGDTAMYLCATSRDAGEHEQYFGPGTRLTVT.

This clonotype was detected ten times or more. V and J are TRBV27 and TRBJ2-5, with D uncertain. The germline V and J ends were trimmed by 5 bases and 1 base, with 8 bases remaining between them. CDR1 is MNHEY, CDR2 SMNVEV, per germline (reference sequence). The CDR3 totals 13 residues. CDR3 protein: CASSRWAQETQYF. In nucleotides, the CDR3 is TGTGCCAGCAGTCGGTGGGCCCAAGAGACCCAGTACTTC.

The chain employs TRBV2 and TRBJ2-7, with a weak D call TRBD2 (6 bases). From germline, CDR1 is SNHLY and CDR2 FYNNEI. The V and J ends lost 3 bases and 0 bases respectively, with 9 bases between them. The CDR3 loop spans 14 amino acids. CDR3 amino acids: CASSETGGSYEQYF. The DNA for the CDR3 is TGTGCCAGCAGTGAGACCGGGGGCTCCTACGAGCAGTACTTC.

Ten or more counts support this clonotype. V is TRBV6-2 or TRBV6-3 and J is TRBJ1-2; unclear D gene. V was clipped by 7 bases and J by 5 bases, with 14 bases between them. The CDR3 has 13 residues. The germline gives CDR1 MNHEY, CDR2 SVGEGT. CDR3 amino acids: CASTQLRRYGYTF. CDR3 sequence (DNA): TGTGCCAGCACCCAACTCAGGCGGTATGGCTACACCTTC.

This clonotype showed up just once. Possible read error: a much larger clone is one base away. The chain joins TRBV5-1 to TRBJ1-4; 8 bases are a match to TRBD1. CDR1 and CDR2 from the germline V gene are SGHRS and YFSETQ. The CDR3 is 15 amino acids. In nucleotides, the CDR3 is TGCGCCAGCGGCTTGGCAGGACAGGGTAATGAAAAACTGTTTTTT. This translates into CASGLAGQGNEKLFF.

V usage is TRBV26 and J usage is TRBJ2-7; the table's D call, TRBD2, has no DNA check behind it. TRBV26 is shown as a pseudogene. The length of the CDR3 is 16 residues. CDR3 coding DNA: TGTGCCAGCAGTTCCCTCCTGACTAGCGGCGGGTACGAGCAGTACTTC. The encoded protein is CASSSLLTSGGYEQYF.

CDR3 bases: TGCGCCCAGGAGGTGAACACTGAAGCTTTCTTT. Encoded protein: CAQEVNTEAFF. This rearrangement joins TRBV10-1 to TRBJ1-1; D is unresolved. CDR1 and CDR2 (germline): WNHNN, SYGVQD (reference sequence). Trimming left V 11 bases short and J 0 bases short, with 7 bases between. This CDR3 region has 11 residues.

In this sample, this clonotype turned up a few times. This chain joins TRBV29-1 and TRBJ1-2; D gene unclear. The CDR3 has 12 amino acids. The V and J ends lost 1 base and 4 bases respectively, with 7 bases between them. Germline CDR1 SQVTM, CDR2 ANQGSEA. CDR3 residues: CSVEAALYGYTF. In DNA form, the CDR3 reads TGCAGCGTTGAAGCAGCTCTCTATGGCTACACCTTC.

This clonotype was counted once. The chain carries TRBV7-2 and TRBJ1-1; D is ambiguous. CDR1 SGHTA and CDR2 FQGNSA come from the germline V gene. V lost 6 bases and J lost 1, with 9 bases in between. The CDR3 spans 13 residues. The DNA of the CDR3 is TGTGCCAGCAGAGAAAGCGGGAACACTGAAGCTTTCTTT. The encoded protein is CASRESGNTEAFF.

The V call is TRBV20-1, the J call TRBJ2-7, with D unclear. The V and J ends lost 0 bases and 5 bases respectively, with 17 bases between them. Germline-derived CDR1 and CDR2 are DFQATT and SNEGSKA (reference sequence). This CDR3 is 15 amino acids long. This chain's CDR3 is CSARDWSRGSDEQYF. In DNA form, the CDR3 reads TGCAGTGCTAGAGATTGGTCGAGAGGTTCGGACGAGCAGTACTTC.

The V and J genes are TRBV20-1 and TRBJ1-6; D unresolved. CDR3 length: 15 amino acids. Germline CDR1 reads DFQATT; CDR2 reads SNEGSKA (reference sequence). The V end was cut by 6 bases, the J end by 13 bases, with 25 bases between. The CDR3 protein is CSASFDDQIAAPLHF. In DNA form, the CDR3 reads TGCAGTGCCTCCTTTGATGACCAAATAGCGGCGCCCCTCCACTTT.

There are a few counts of this clonotype. The V call is TRBV6-5, the J call TRBJ1-1, with TRBD1 matching over 9 bases. This CDR3 has 14 amino acids. The germline V gene has CDR1 MNHEY and CDR2 SVGAGI. V shed 8 bases, J shed 1 base, and the junction held 5 bases outside the gene matches. The CDR3: CASGRDRANTEAFF. In nucleotides, the CDR3 is TGTGCCAGCGGACGGGACAGGGCGAACACTGAAGCTTTCTTT.

This clonotype was seen once. The chain uses TRBV7-9 and TRBJ2-7; 8 positions agree with TRBD1. CDR3 length: 14 amino acids. The ends lost 1 base at V and 7 bases at J; junction bases unmatched: 6. Germline lookup yields CDR1 SEHNR and CDR2 FQNEAQ (reference sequence). The CDR3 DNA reads as TGTGCCAGCAGCTTAGGCGGGACAGGATGGGAGCAGTACTTC. This gives the protein CASSLGGTGWEQYF.

Comment on this clonotype: The CDR3 does not close with the conserved phenylalanine or tryptophan, likely indicating a read error. The DNA is omitted, as the CDR3 cannot be located on it reliably, and the CDR3 follows TCRdb's listing. The rearrangement uses TRBV5-4 and TRBJ2-7; TRBD2, as called in the table, went unchecked against the DNA. Germline V lookup: CDR1 SGHNT, CDR2 YYREEE (reference sequence). Termini included, the CDR3 measures 11 amino acids. CDR3 sequence reads: CASSQELEREK.

The chain has TRBV24-1 and TRBJ2-5, with D hard to call. The V gene lost 1 base and the J gene lost 1 base, with 24 bases spanning the gap. The CDR3 runs 20 residues. Germline CDR1 KGHDR, CDR2 SFDVKD. CDR3 nucleotide sequence: TGTGCCACCAGTGATTTCGGCAGCCAAGCCCAGGTACCGGCCCAAGAGACCCAGTACTTC. Amino acid sequence: CATSDFGSQAQVPAQETQYF.